This TCR beta chain is drawn from a study of low-dose radiotherapy and immunotherapy resistance in tumors. The time point was: after trial treatment. Treatment in this sample: LDRT plus nivolumab, ipilimumab, low-dose cyclophosphamide and aspirin (RACIN trial). Donors received nivolumab, ipilimumab, aspirin, low-dose cyclophosphamide and low-dose radiotherapy. Alpha- and beta-chain coverage of first-strand cDNA came from TRAV- and TRBV-specific primers. With a V-primer adapter and a constant-region primer, TCRs were amplified for about 20 PCR cycles. The isolated mRNA underwent amplification through in vitro transcription. One entry per CDR3 protein, called by TCRdb with MiXCR from the reads. The sample has approximately 91,000 distinct CDR3 sequences, 20% to 25% seen once. The CDR3 is 13 amino acids. CDR1 is SGHNT and CDR2 is YENEEA in the germline V gene. The V gene lost 5 bases and the J gene lost 7 bases, with 12 bases spanning the gap.

The sequencing here drew on PBMCs, taken after low-dose radiotherapy plus immunotherapy. The J gene is TRBJ2-4, the V gene TRBV11-3, with D possibly being TRBD1 (6 bases). This TCR was sampled from a female donor with ovarian cancer. The CDR3 is CASSRTVGNIQYF. The CDR3 region has the DNA TGTGCCAGCAGCCGGACAGTCGGGAACATTCAGTACTTC.